These T cell receptor beta chains were read from a single sample in a study of regulatory T cells in long-lasting Graves disease. From the multiplex PCR reads, TCRdb called clonotypes with MiXCR, one entry per CDR3 protein. Here the sample spans about 220,000 distinct CDR3 sequences, approximately 18% being singletons. These sequences were also reported in another study, on T cells in Graves' hyperthyroidism and ophthalmopathy.

The input for sequencing was peripheral blood mononuclear cells (PBMCs), taken at new diagnosis, from a patient treated with antithyroid drugs. These receptors were taken from a woman aged 30 to 39 with Graves disease. The CDR3 runs from the conserved cysteine through the conserved F or W. Fields, in order: J gene, clone size, V gene, D gene, CDR3 protein, CDR3 DNA. The D gene is left open where the match is weak. Size is stated for part of the rows, as once, few or many counts, or as a class when the clone is expanded.

TRBJ1-4 | many | TRBV6-1 | TRBD1 | CASRGQGVATNEKLFF | TGTGCCAGCAGGGGACAGGGGGTTGCAACTAATGAAAAACTGTTTTTT
TRBJ1-1 | . | TRBV5-1 | TRBD1 | CASSPGQGLGAFF | TGCGCCAGCAGCCCGGGACAGGGGCTCGGAGCTTTCTTT
TRBJ1-6 | . | TRBV11-2 | . | CASSFEGGQASSYNSPLHF | TGTGCCAGCAGCTTTGAAGGGGGACAAGCGAGCTCCTATAATTCACCCCTCCACTTT
TRBJ2-5 | . | TRBV28 | TRBD2 | CASSFGTSGGQETQYF | TGTGCCAGCAGTTTTGGGACTAGCGGGGGGCAAGAGACCCAGTACTTC
TRBJ2-4 | many | TRBV14 | . | CASSQAKGGAKNIQYF | TGTGCCAGCAGCCAAGCGAAAGGGGGGGCCAAAAACATTCAGTACTTC
TRBJ2-1 | many | TRBV28 | TRBD2 | CASLASGKHNEQFF | TGTGCCAGCTTGGCCAGCGGGAAACACAATGAGCAGTTCTTC
TRBJ2-1 | many | TRBV10-1 | . | CASICGSSYNEQFF | TGCGCCAGCATATGTGGCAGCTCCTACAATGAGCAGTTCTTC
TRBJ1-1 | many | TRBV18 | . | CASSPSPNTEAFF | TGTGCCAGCTCACCTAGCCCCAACACTGAAGCTTTCTTT
TRBJ2-3 | few | TRBV5-6 | TRBD1 | CASTPGQGAADTQYF | TGTGCCAGCACCCCGGGGCAGGGGGCCGCAGATACGCAGTATTTT
TRBJ2-5 | . | TRBV5-1 | TRBD1 | CASSFIVGQGAKQYF | TGCGCCAGCAGCTTCATTGTTGGACAGGGGGCGAAGCAGTACTTC
TRBJ2-7 | medium-sized | TRBV11-2 | . | CASTSLADAFYEQYF | TGTGCCAGCACCTCCTTAGCGGACGCCTTCTACGAGCAGTACTTC
TRBJ2-1 | few | TRBV18 | TRBD2 | CASSLRLAGVGEQFF | TGTGCCAGCTCCCTTAGGCTAGCGGGAGTGGGTGAGCAGTTCTTC
TRBJ2-5 | many | TRBV28 | TRBD1 | CASSYDRGYQETQYF | TGTGCCAGCAGTTACGACAGGGGGTACCAAGAGACCCAGTACTTC
TRBJ1-1 | many | TRBV11-3 | . | CASSPQPLNTEAFF | TGTGCCAGCAGCCCACAGCCCCTGAACACTGAAGCTTTCTTT
TRBJ2-3 | many | TRBV12-3/TRBV12-4 | . | CASSLVSDTQYF | TGTGCCAGCAGCTTAGTGTCAGATACGCAGTATTTT
TRBJ1-3 | many | TRBV6-1 | TRBD1 | CASNRGIGSGNTIYF | TGTGCCAGCAACAGGGGTATCGGCTCTGGAAACACCATATATTTT
TRBJ2-7 | . | TRBV27 | . | CASKGAGGGYEQYF | TGTGCCAGCAAGGGGGCGGGCGGGGGCTACGAGCAGTACTTC
TRBJ1-2 | many | TRBV6-2/TRBV6-3 | . | CASSVIQEYGYTF | TGTGCCAGCAGTGTTATTCAGGAATATGGCTACACCTTC
TRBJ1-1 | many | TRBV10-3 | TRBD1 | CAISAETGPKNTEAFF | TGTGCCATCAGTGCAGAGACAGGGCCTAAGAACACTGAAGCTTTCTTT
TRBJ2-1 | many | TRBV20-1 | TRBD1 | CSARDQGAVNNEQFF | TGCAGTGCTAGAGACCAGGGGGCTGTGAACAATGAGCAGTTCTTC
TRBJ1-5 | many | TRBV20-1 | . | CSARDGGQGVFGFQPQHF | TGCAGTGCTAGAGATGGGGGGCAGGGTGTTTTTGGGTTCCAGCCCCAGCATTTT
TRBJ1-2 | . | TRBV6-2/TRBV6-3 | . | CASSYTQEGGGYTF | TGTGCCAGCAGTTATACACAGGAGGGGGGGGGCTACACCTTC
TRBJ2-5 | many | TRBV4-1 | . | CASSQPSAAETQYF | TGCGCCAGCAGCCAGCCGTCGGCGGCAGAGACCCAGTACTTC
TRBJ2-1 | few | TRBV5-1 | TRBD1 | CASSQRTGSYNEQFF | TGCGCCAGCAGCCAAAGGACAGGCTCCTACAATGAGCAGTTCTTC
TRBJ1-5 | many | TRBV19 | . | CASRRVDQPQHF | TGTGCCAGTAGGAGGGTCGATCAGCCCCAGCATTTT
TRBJ2-5 | many | TRBV6-1 | . | CASSETGQLWGETQYF | TGTGCCAGCAGTGAAACCGGACAGCTATGGGGAGAGACCCAGTACTTC